Below, one T cell receptor beta chain is given with its context. From germline, CDR1 is MNHEY and CDR2 SMNVEV (reference sequence). The length of the CDR3 is 17 residues. V lost 4 bases, J lost 0 bases, and 16 bases lay in between. These data belong to a study of blood T cell repertoires in COVID-19. Study-level information: The samples span acute and convalescent COVID-19 from the United States, Italy and Spain. PBMCs, B-cell-depleted T cells, or T cells were the source of the cDNA or gDNA that made up the material.

Source study methods: From reference gene primer amplification, estimates of nucleated cell counts were derived. Sequenced by immunoSEQ multiplex PCR; TCRdb stores in-frame clones only, minus some. Clone size and V and J calls were adopted from that table, with D and trimming inferred from the DNA. The table lists some 460,000 clones, roughly 91% of them singletons. The chain recombines TRBV27 with TRBJ2-1, with D perhaps TRBD2 (5 bases). What was sequenced was peripheral blood. The receptor was isolated from a woman between 25 and 40 years old with acute or convalescent COVID-19. CDR3 bases: TGTGCCAGCAGTTACTCTCCGCGGGCCAGCTCCTACAATGAGCAGTTCTTC. It specifies CASSYSPRASSYNEQFF.